This TCR beta chain was sequenced for a study of cytomegalovirus exposure and HLA in healthy donors (dated by TCRdb to about 2017). As for the study more broadly: The 550 to 750 repertoires of the first cohort and the roughly 120 validation repertoires were produced on the same platform, according to a later analysis. The aim of the study was to test whether cataloging public T cell receptors could identify signatures of past pathogen exposure. High-throughput TCR immunosequencing, statistical association of individual TCRs with disease status, and machine learning were combined to predict cytomegalovirus infection status. A separate validation cohort of approximately 130 different subjects was used in addition to the roughly 670-subject first cohort. What the study reported, not specific to this receptor: A later analysis had no HLA typing for the validation cohort, so co-occurrence there was scored across all 120 repertoires. Subsequent analysis determined that TCRs grouped into clusters in the first cohort also showed a tendency toward co-occurrence across the roughly 110 validation repertoires, and 94% of cluster scores exceeded 0. The authors suggested that the approach could potentially be extended to other disease states and immunological phenotypes. Across donors, most TCR sequences were observed very rarely, whereas some public TCRs were present in many individuals. Three of the identified cytomegalovirus-associated TCR beta chains were confirmed in vitro to be specific for cytomegalovirus antigens. The study gave a list of over 150 TCR beta chains associated with cytomegalovirus. The classifier was reported to diagnose cytomegalovirus status with high specificity and sensitivity in both the original cohort and the validation cohort.

Separate from the roughly 650-subject first cohort, the validation cohort of 90 to 150 subjects was the group to which the donors belonged. Library construction relied on the immunoSEQ multiplex PCR assay. In the source study's methods: A statistical classification framework was developed to diagnose cytomegalovirus status using the catalog of TCR beta chain sequences. What TCRdb holds here is the immuneACCESS table cut down to in-frame rearrangements. Part of the clones is not present; checked against another copy, under half of the missing clones reflect an unresolved V gene, and the others are unexplained. V, J and clone size derive from that table, while D and trimming were established from the DNA sequence. Within this sample are approximately 82,000 clones, with approximately 95% of them counted one time only. 0.69% of the sample is in the top ten clones. This clone has just one count. Its specific antigen is unknown. Base quality data are lacking; no much larger clone is found one base away.

Germline trimming: 8 bases from V, 5 bases from J; junction bases outside gene matches: 8. The germline V gene (reference sequence) provides CDR1 LNHDA and CDR2 SQIVND. From the cysteine up to the phenylalanine, the CDR3 has a length of 15 residues. This entry keeps only the CDR3 DNA: 45 bases, framed from base 1. Sequenced: PBMCs. This receptor was identified in a woman under 30 in good health and CMV-seronegative. Here the chain combines TRBV19 and TRBJ1-4; TRBD1 agrees with 10 junctional bases. The DNA is TGTGCCAGTCAGGGACAGGGGTTCTGGAATGAAAAACTGTTTTTT. This encodes CASQGQGFWNEKLFF.